This is a list of T cell receptor beta chains from one sample in a study of shared clonotypes between healthy human individuals. This table comes from immunoSEQ multiplex PCR, and its TCRdb copy is limited to in-frame clones, with some not included. The table lists 950,000 to 1,300,000 clones, approximately 70% of them singletons. The sequenced material came from memory CD4+ T cells sorted from blood. Every receptor here comes from a man between 18 and 35 years old in good health. Each CDR3 is given with its conserved first and last residue. Size is stated for part of the rows, as once, few or many counts, or as a class when the clone is expanded.

j_gene: TRBJ1-2
v_gene: TRBV27
abundance: NA
CDR3aa: CASSQGRGNYGYTF

j_gene: TRBJ1-2
v_gene: TRBV2
abundance: once
CDR3aa: CASSQGGRGYTF

j_gene: TRBJ2-2
v_gene: TRBV11-2
abundance: NA
CDR3aa: CASRTLHTGELFF

j_gene: TRBJ1-2
v_gene: TRBV6-5
abundance: NA
CDR3aa: CASSYSGTAFYGYTF

j_gene: TRBJ1-1
v_gene: TRBV6-6
abundance: NA
CDR3aa: CASSPLRVNRGTEAFF

j_gene: TRBJ1-5
v_gene: TRBV7-2
abundance: NA
CDR3aa: CASSFDGRANQPQHF

j_gene: TRBJ1-1
v_gene: TRBV27
abundance: NA
CDR3aa: CASRVSGTTLNTEAFF

j_gene: TRBJ1-1
v_gene: TRBV4-3
abundance: NA
CDR3aa: CASSQYPGVSNTEAFF

j_gene: TRBJ2-3
v_gene: TRBV7-9
abundance: NA
CDR3aa: CASSSRLAGPTDTQYF

j_gene: TRBJ2-1
v_gene: TRBV11-2
abundance: NA
CDR3aa: CASRNRGSYNEQFF

j_gene: TRBJ1-2
v_gene: TRBV7-2
abundance: NA
CDR3aa: CASSLNFGTGHSYGYTF

j_gene: TRBJ1-2
v_gene: TRBV25-1
abundance: few
CDR3aa: CASSNTVNYGYTF

j_gene: TRBJ2-5
v_gene: TRBV5-8
abundance: NA
CDR3aa: CASSMTGSGTQYF